The T cell receptor (beta chain) described here comes from a study of metastatic and nonmetastatic thyroid tumors. TCRdb redid the clone calls on the PCR reads using MiXCR. The sample includes approximately 5,800 clones, around 28% of them seen just once. The V end lost 2 bases, the J end lost 6 bases, and 10 bases lay between the germline ends. Germline CDR1 and CDR2: MNHEY and SVGAGI. This CDR3 contains 13 residues. Treatment of any kind had been given to no patient before thyroid surgery. Sequenced input: adjacent normal tissue. V usage is TRBV6-5 and J usage is TRBJ1-1; D unresolved. The clonotype was recovered from a female donor with papillary thyroid cancer or a benign thyroid nodule (not recorded which). Some clones in this sample may be carry-over from other donors' samples. For the CDR3, the DNA is TGTGCCAGCAGTTACGTCCAGGTGGCTGAAGCTTTCTTT. Translating gives CASSYVQVAEAFF.